Presented here are 27 T cell receptor beta chains from one specimen sequenced in a study of T cell changes during pregnancy in multiple sclerosis. TCRdb keeps only in-frame clones here, not all; method: immunoSEQ multiplex PCR. The sample lists 65,000 to 80,000 clones; around 93% were seen once. This material consisted of peripheral blood, taken in the second trimester of pregnancy. Receptors were obtained from a female donor with multiple sclerosis, enrolled in a pregnancy study.

The chain links TRBV5-4 to TRBJ1-1, with 11 nucleotides matching TRBD1. J was trimmed by 7 bases and V by 6 bases; bases with no gene match: 20. This CDR3 is built from 18 residues. From germline, CDR1 is SGHNT and CDR2 YYREEE (reference sequence). This chain's CDR3 is CASTPGLVGQGASDEAFF. The DNA for the CDR3 is TGTGCCAGCACCCCCGGGTTGGTCGGACAGGGGGCCAGCGATGAAGCTTTCTTT. The full variable domain, completed using reference TRBV5-4 and TRBJ1-1, is ETGVTQSPTHLIKTRGQQVTLRCSSQSGHNTVSWYQQALGQGPQFIFQYYREEENGRGNFPPRFSGLQFPNYSSELNVNALELDDSALYLCASTPGLVGQGASDEAFFGQGTRLTVV.

V usage is TRBV9 and J usage is TRBJ2-1, with 8 bases aligning to TRBD2. The junction had 10 bases not matched to a gene; V was cut back by 4 bases and J by 7 bases. CDR1 and CDR2 from the germline V gene are SGDLS and YYNGEE. The CDR3 has 15 amino acids. DNA of the CDR3: TGTGCCAGCAGCCTCCATTCGGGGGGGCCAAATGAGCAGTTCTTC. It encodes CASSLHSGGPNEQFF.

The chain couples TRBV9 to TRBJ1-3, with D perhaps matching TRBD1 (5 bases). V was shortened by 4 bases and J by 0 bases, with 11 bases between the two germline ends. Germline loops: CDR1 SGDLS, CDR2 YYNGEE. The CDR3 sequence is 15 residues long. The CDR3 protein is CASSTEGVSGNTIYF. The CDR3 DNA sequence: TGTGCCAGCAGCACCGAAGGGGTCTCTGGAAACACCATATATTTT. Complete variable domain (other parts from reference TRBV9 and TRBJ1-3): DSGVTQTPKHLITATGQRVTLRCSPRSGDLSVYWYQQSLDQGLQFLIQYYNGEERAKGNILERFSAQQFPDLHSELNLSSLELGDSALYFCASSTEGVSGNTIYFGEGSWLTVV.

This clone was seen more than once but under ten times. The chain has TRBV7-9 and TRBJ2-1, with D possibly TRBD2 on 5 matching bases. Per germline, CDR1 SEHNR and CDR2 FQNEAQ (reference sequence). The CDR3 has 18 amino acids. Trimming removed 0 bases from V and 0 bases from J, with 15 bases in between. The DNA for the CDR3 is TGTGCCAGCAGCTTAGCGCCTGGCGGGTCAAGCTCCTACAATGAGCAGTTCTTC. It is translated as CASSLAPGGSSSYNEQFF.

The genes are TRBV27 and TRBJ1-6, with 10 positions matching TRBD1. The CDR3 loop spans 16 amino acids. Germline V gene sequence: CDR1 MNHEY, CDR2 SMNVEV (reference sequence). The trim removed 6 bases at V and 6 bases at J, leaving 8 bases unmatched. DNA for the CDR3: TGTGCCAGCAGACTTCGCCGGGACAGGGGTAATTCACCCCTCCACTTT. Amino acids: CASRLRRDRGNSPLHF.

J is TRBJ2-5 and V is TRBV5-4, with TRBD1 identical over 7 bases. The junction had 6 bases not matched to a gene; V was cut back by 2 bases and J by 5 bases. Germline V lookup: CDR1 SGHNT, CDR2 YYREEE (reference sequence). This CDR3 has 14 residues. Here the CDR3 reads CASSFNRGRETQYF. CDR3 nucleotide sequence: TGTGCCAGCAGCTTCAACAGGGGACGGGAGACCCAGTACTTC.

The chain carries TRBV15 and TRBJ2-7; TRBD1 matches 10 bases. Looked up from germline, CDR1 is LNHNV and CDR2 is YYDKDF (reference sequence). Losses at the gene ends were 1 base for V and 2 bases for J; bases not matched to a gene: 5. This CDR3 is 16 amino acids long. The CDR3 DNA is TGTGCCACCAGCAGAGCCCAAGGACAGGGGGCCTACGAGCAGTACTTC. Translating gives CATSRAQGQGAYEQYF.

The rearrangement joins TRBV19 to TRBJ1-2, with D possibly TRBD1 on 5 matching bases. Trimming removed 4 bases at V and 5 bases at J, with 8 bases between. CDR3 size: 12 residues. The germline CDR1 and CDR2 sequences are LNHDA and SQIVND (reference sequence). CDR3 sequence (DNA): TGTGCCAGTAGTACAACAGGATATGGCTACACCTTC. This sequence encodes CASSTTGYGYTF.

The rearrangement links TRBV6-1 to TRBJ1-2; TRBD1 agrees at 7 bases. CDR3 length equals 15 residues. Trimming removed 4 bases from V and 0 bases from J; junction bases left unmatched: 5. Germline loops: CDR1 MNHNS, CDR2 SASEGT. The chain's CDR3 is CASSVGTASNYGYTF. CDR3 bases: TGTGCCAGCAGTGTGGGGACAGCCTCTAACTATGGCTACACCTTC.

J is TRBJ1-6 and V is TRBV5-6; TRBD1 matches 8 bases. Germline values: CDR1 SGHDT, CDR2 YYEEEE. With 2 bases clipped from V and 0 bases from J, the junction kept 10 bases outside the gene matches. The CDR3 has 19 residues. CDR3 residues: CASSFDRGWQSSYNSPLHF. CDR3 nucleotide sequence: TGTGCCAGCAGCTTTGACAGGGGCTGGCAAAGCTCCTATAATTCACCCCTCCACTTT.

The V gene is TRBV11-3, the J gene TRBJ2-7; TRBD1 matches at 7 bases. In germline, CDR1 is SGHNT, CDR2 YENEEA. V trimming: 5 bases; J trimming: 4 bases; junction bases outside the gene matches: 8. CDR3 length equals 14 residues. CDR3 sequence reads: CASSPSDREYEQYF. CDR3 DNA sequence: TGTGCCAGCAGCCCCAGCGACAGGGAATACGAGCAGTACTTC.

The chain combines TRBV7-9 with TRBJ1-5; TRBD1 aligns across 7 bases. This CDR3 comprises 19 residues. In germline, CDR1 is SEHNR, CDR2 FQNEAQ (reference sequence). Trimming removed 5 bases from V and 0 bases from J; junction bases left unmatched: 16. CDR3 sequence (DNA): TGTGCCAGCAGCCCCCCTCGAGTTGAGGGGGCTTATAGCAATCAGCCCCAGCATTTT. This sequence encodes CASSPPRVEGAYSNQPQHF.

The genes are TRBV4-2 and TRBJ2-3, with TRBD2 matching over 7 bases. V lost 0 bases and J lost 3; bases outside the gene matches: 9. Germline values: CDR1 LGHNA, CDR2 YNFKEQ. This CDR3 spans 17 amino acids. The CDR3 spells CASSQDGTQRGTDTQYF. CDR3 DNA: TGTGCCAGCAGCCAAGATGGCACACAGCGGGGTACAGATACGCAGTATTTT.

This clone was detected once. The chain is built from TRBV2 and TRBJ1-4, with 10 positions matching TRBD1. The CDR3 sequence is 16 residues long. Trimming at V came to 1 base and at J to 6 bases, leaving 5 bases not matched to a gene. Germline V gene data show CDR1 as SNHLY and CDR2 as FYNNEI. CDR3 sequence reads: CASSEGTDRGYEKLFF. The CDR3 coding sequence is TGTGCCAGCAGTGAAGGAACGGACAGGGGGTATGAAAAACTGTTTTTT.

The chain is built from TRBV6-5 and TRBJ2-7; D remains unclear. Germline CDR1 MNHEY, CDR2 SVGAGI. CDR3 size: 13 residues. V was pared by 5 bases and J by 0 bases, with 8 bases between. The CDR3 sequence is CASSEEFSYEQYF. The DNA of the CDR3 is TGTGCCAGCAGTGAAGAGTTCTCCTACGAGCAGTACTTC.

The chain is built from TRBV9 and TRBJ1-6, with TRBD1 as a possible D gene (5 bases). Trimming cost V 2 bases and J 6 bases, with 9 bases left between them. Germline CDR1 reads SGDLS; CDR2 reads YYNGEE. The CDR3 is made up of 14 amino acids. The CDR3 loop reads CASSVRQTNSPLHF. CDR3 nucleotides: TGTGCCAGCAGCGTTCGACAGACTAATTCACCCCTCCACTTT.

The chain uses TRBV14 and TRBJ2-1, with a tentative D call TRBD2 (5 bases). Germline lookup yields CDR1 SGHDN and CDR2 FVKESK. Between the trimmed V and J ends, which lost 0 bases and 10 bases, there was a span of 19 bases. The CDR3 consists of 16 residues. This chain's CDR3 is CASSQDLGGRGIEQFF. The CDR3 bases are TGTGCCAGCAGCCAAGATCTAGGCGGACGGGGTATCGAGCAGTTCTTC.

This chain joins TRBV23-1 and TRBJ2-7, with TRBD1 matching 8 bases. TRBV23-1 is an ORF, with its function uncertain. CDR3 length: 15 residues. Trimming took 0 bases from V and 5 from J; bases not matched to a gene: 6. The CDR3 DNA reads as TGCGCCAGCAGTCAATCCGGACAGGGTAGCGACGAGCAGTACTTC. It is translated as CASSQSGQGSDEQYF.

The chain joins TRBV10-3 to TRBJ2-5; a weak D match, TRBD1 (6 bases). This CDR3 region has 13 residues. The germline V and J ends were trimmed by 8 bases and 3 bases, with 13 bases remaining between them. Per germline, CDR1 ENHRY and CDR2 SYGVKD. CDR3 coding DNA: TGTGCCATCGGGACAACTACCGAAGAGACCCAGTACTTC. Residues: CAIGTTTEETQYF.

This clone was seen once. V is TRBV14 and J is TRBJ1-2, with 8 bases identical to TRBD1. Germline V CDR1 and CDR2: SGHDN, FVKESK. Trimming took 4 bases from V and 4 from J; bases not matched to a gene: 5. This CDR3 has 14 amino acids. The CDR3 nucleotides are TGTGCCAGCAGCCCAGGGGGCGTAAGCTATGGCTACACCTTC. Translation gives CASSPGGVSYGYTF. Complete variable domain (other parts from reference TRBV14 and TRBJ1-2): EAGVTQFPSHSVIEKGQTVTLRCDPISGHDNLYWYRRVMGKEIKFLLHFVKESKQDESGMPNNRFLAERTGGTYSTLKVQPAELEDSGVYFCASSPGGVSYGYTFGSGTRLTVV.

This clone was seen more than once but under ten times. The chain links TRBV19 to TRBJ1-1; D might be TRBD1 (6 bases). V lost 1 base to trimming and J lost 4 bases, with 19 bases between them. Germline V CDR1 and CDR2: LNHDA, SQIVND (reference sequence). This CDR3 is 17 amino acids long. CDR3 sequence reads: CASSIVPGHTSGTEAFF. For the CDR3, the DNA is TGTGCCAGTAGTATAGTCCCGGGACACACGTCGGGCACTGAAGCTTTCTTT.

The rearrangement uses TRBV6-5 and TRBJ2-7; D might be TRBD2 (8 bases). CDR1 and CDR2 (germline): MNHEY, SVGAGI. This CDR3 has 15 residues. V was pared by 5 bases and J by 2 bases, with 16 bases between. The CDR3 DNA reads TGTGCCAGCAGTCTCGGGGGGGACAGAACCTACGAGCAGTACTTC. It codes for CASSLGGDRTYEQYF.

The chain couples TRBV5-4 to TRBJ1-6, with 8 positions matching TRBD1. Germline CDR1 is SGHNT and CDR2 is YYREEE (reference sequence). V was clipped by 2 bases and J by 7 bases; unmatched bases: 5. The CDR3 length is 15 residues. The CDR3 nucleotides read TGTGCCAGCAGCTTCGGACAGGGAGCCAATTCACCCCTCCACTTT. This gives the protein CASSFGQGANSPLHF.

The rearrangement joins TRBV5-6 to TRBJ1-2; 8 bases are a match to TRBD1. Per the germline V gene, CDR1 is SGHDT and CDR2 is YYEEEE. J was trimmed by 2 bases and V by 1 base; bases with no gene match: 10. The CDR3 is made up of 17 amino acids. The CDR3 DNA sequence: TGTGCCAGCAGCTTGTGGGTATCAGGGGGCGGAAACTATGGCTACACCTTC. It is translated as CASSLWVSGGGNYGYTF.

This sequence joins TRBV6-5 and TRBJ2-3, with a possible D match to TRBD1 (6 bases). The CDR3 consists of 15 residues. V lost 0 bases to trimming and J lost 0 bases, with 7 bases between them. Germline V gene sequence: CDR1 MNHEY, CDR2 SVGAGI. Here the CDR3 reads CASSYSGASTDTQYF. CDR3 sequence (DNA): TGTGCCAGCAGTTACTCGGGGGCGAGCACAGATACGCAGTATTTT.

The chain combines TRBV5-4 with TRBJ2-3; 7 bases are shared with TRBD2. The length of the CDR3 is 15 residues. The V and J ends lost 5 bases and 2 bases, in that order; junction bases with no gene match: 8. The germline V gene encodes CDR1 SGHNT and CDR2 YYREEE (reference sequence). The CDR3 coding sequence is TGTGCCAGCAGGTTCTGGGGGGGATCCACAGATACGCAGTATTTT. Its translation is CASRFWGGSTDTQYF.

This rearrangement joins TRBV6-5 to TRBJ2-7, with 8 bases fitting TRBD1. The CDR3 length is 12 residues. Per germline, CDR1 MNHEY and CDR2 SVGAGI. The V and J ends lost 10 bases and 2 bases, in that order; junction bases with no gene match: 4. The CDR3 loop is CATMTGAYEQYF. CDR3 DNA: TGTGCCACCATGACAGGGGCCTACGAGCAGTACTTC.